This T cell receptor (beta chain) was retrieved from a study of a mutant IDH1 vaccine in newly diagnosed glioma. This table comes from immunoSEQ multiplex PCR, and its TCRdb copy is limited to in-frame clones, with some not included. The data hold 40,000 to 45,000 clones, with about 80% observed a single time. This clone was seen more than once but under ten times. Its antigen is undetermined. Time point in this sample: week 47, end of study. Every vaccine dose comprised 300 ug of mutant IDH1 20-mer peptide plus topical imiquimod. V was trimmed by 1 base and J by 2 bases, leaving 7 bases between them. The CDR3 runs to 14 residues. Germline V CDR1 and CDR2: SGHRS, YFSETQ.

This clonotype was sampled from a man younger than 35 with glioma. Some clones in this sample may be carry-over from other donors' samples. The sample here was PBMCs, taken from a glioma patient whose treatment included an IDH1 peptide vaccine. The rearrangement uses TRBV5-1 and TRBJ1-5; D ambiguous. The CDR3 coding sequence is TGCGCCAGCAGCTTGTTGGGAGGCAATCAGCCCCAGCATTTT. Translated: CASSLLGGNQPQHF.